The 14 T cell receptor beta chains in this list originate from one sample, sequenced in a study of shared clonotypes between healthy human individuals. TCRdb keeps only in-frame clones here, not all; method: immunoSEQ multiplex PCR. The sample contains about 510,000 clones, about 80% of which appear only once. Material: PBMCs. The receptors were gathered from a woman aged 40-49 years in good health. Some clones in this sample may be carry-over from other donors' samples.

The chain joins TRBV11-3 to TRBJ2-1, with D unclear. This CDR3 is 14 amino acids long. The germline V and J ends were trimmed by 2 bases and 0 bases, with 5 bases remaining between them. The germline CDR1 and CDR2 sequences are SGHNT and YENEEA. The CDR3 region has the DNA TGTGCCAGCAGCTTACTGAGCTCCTACAATGAGCAGTTCTTC. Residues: CASSLLSSYNEQFF.

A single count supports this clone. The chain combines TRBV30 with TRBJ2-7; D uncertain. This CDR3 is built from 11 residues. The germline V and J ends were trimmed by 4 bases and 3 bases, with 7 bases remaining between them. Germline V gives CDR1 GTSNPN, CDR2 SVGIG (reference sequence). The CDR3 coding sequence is TGTGCCTGGAAGGGTGACTACGAGCAGTACTTC. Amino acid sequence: CAWKGDYEQYF.

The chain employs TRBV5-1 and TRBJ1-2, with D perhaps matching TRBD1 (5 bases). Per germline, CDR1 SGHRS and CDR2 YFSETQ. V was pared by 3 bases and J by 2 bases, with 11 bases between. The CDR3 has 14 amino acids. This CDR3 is CASSSGGGNYGYTF. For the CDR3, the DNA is TGCGCCAGCAGCTCCGGTGGGGGAAACTATGGCTACACCTTC. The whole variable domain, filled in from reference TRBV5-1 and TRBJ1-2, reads KAGVTQTPRYLIKTRGQQVTLSCSPISGHRSVSWYQQTPGQGLQFLFEYFSETQRNKGNFPGRFSGRQFSNSRSEMNVSTLELGDSALYLCASSSGGGNYGYTFGSGTRLTVV.

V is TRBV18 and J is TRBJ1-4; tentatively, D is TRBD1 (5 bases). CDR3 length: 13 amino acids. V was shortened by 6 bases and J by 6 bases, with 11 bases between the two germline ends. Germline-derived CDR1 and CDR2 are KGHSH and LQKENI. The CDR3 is CASSTRGDEKLFF. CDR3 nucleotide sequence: TGTGCCAGCTCGACAAGGGGTGATGAAAAACTGTTTTTT.

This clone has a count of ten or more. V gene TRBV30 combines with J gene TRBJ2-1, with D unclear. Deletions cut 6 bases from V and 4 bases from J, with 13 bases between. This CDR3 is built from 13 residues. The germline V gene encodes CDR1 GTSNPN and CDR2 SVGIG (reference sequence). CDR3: CACTRASYNEQFF. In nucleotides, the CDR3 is TGTGCCTGTACAAGGGCTAGTTACAATGAGCAGTTCTTC.

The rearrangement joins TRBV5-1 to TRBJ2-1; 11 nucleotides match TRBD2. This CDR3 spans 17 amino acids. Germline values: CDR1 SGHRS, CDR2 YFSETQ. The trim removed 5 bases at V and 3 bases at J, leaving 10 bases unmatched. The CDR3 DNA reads TGCGCCAGCAGATCCAAACCGGGACTAGCGGACTACAATGAGCAGTTCTTC. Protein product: CASRSKPGLADYNEQFF.

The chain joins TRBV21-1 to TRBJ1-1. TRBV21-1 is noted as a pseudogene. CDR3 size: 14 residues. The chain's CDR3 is CASSKKGGRTEAFF. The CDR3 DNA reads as TGTGCCAGCAGCAAAAAGGGGGGGAGAACTGAAGCTTTCTTT.

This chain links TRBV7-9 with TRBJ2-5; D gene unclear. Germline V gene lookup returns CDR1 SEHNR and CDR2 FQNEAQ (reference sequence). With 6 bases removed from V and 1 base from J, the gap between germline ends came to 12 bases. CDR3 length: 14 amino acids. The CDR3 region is CASRARQIQETQYF. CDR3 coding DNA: TGTGCCAGCAGGGCTAGACAAATCCAAGAGACCCAGTACTTC.

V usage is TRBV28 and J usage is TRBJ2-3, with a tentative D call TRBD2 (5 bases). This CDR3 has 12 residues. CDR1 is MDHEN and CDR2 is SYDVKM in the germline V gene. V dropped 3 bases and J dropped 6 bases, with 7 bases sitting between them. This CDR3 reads CASSFGVDTQYF. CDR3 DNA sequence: TGTGCCAGCAGTTTCGGGGTCGATACGCAGTATTTT.

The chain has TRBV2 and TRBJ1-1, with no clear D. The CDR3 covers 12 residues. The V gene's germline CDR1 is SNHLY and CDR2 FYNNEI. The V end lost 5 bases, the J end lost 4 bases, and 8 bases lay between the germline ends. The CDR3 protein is CASSLWGTEAFF. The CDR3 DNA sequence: TGTGCCAGCAGTCTATGGGGCACTGAAGCTTTCTTT.

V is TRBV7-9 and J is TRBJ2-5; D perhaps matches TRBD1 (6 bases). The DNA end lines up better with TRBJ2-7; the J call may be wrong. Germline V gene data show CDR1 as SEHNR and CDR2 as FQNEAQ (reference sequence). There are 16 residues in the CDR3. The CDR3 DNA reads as TGTGCCAGCAGCCAACCGGGACCCAGGGGCCCTTACGAGCAGTACTTC. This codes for CASSQPGPRGPYEQYF.

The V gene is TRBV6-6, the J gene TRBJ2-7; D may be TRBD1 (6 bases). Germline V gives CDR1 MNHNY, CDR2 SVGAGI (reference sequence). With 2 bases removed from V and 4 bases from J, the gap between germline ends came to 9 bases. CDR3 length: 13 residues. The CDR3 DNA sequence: TGTGCCAGCAGTTACAGGACAGTATACGAGCAGTACTTC. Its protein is CASSYRTVYEQYF.

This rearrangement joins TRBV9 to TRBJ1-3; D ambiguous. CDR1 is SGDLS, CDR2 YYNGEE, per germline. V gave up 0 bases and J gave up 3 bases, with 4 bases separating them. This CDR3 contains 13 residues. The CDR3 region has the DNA TGTGCCAGCAGCGTAGATATTGGAAACACCATATATTTT. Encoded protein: CASSVDIGNTIYF.

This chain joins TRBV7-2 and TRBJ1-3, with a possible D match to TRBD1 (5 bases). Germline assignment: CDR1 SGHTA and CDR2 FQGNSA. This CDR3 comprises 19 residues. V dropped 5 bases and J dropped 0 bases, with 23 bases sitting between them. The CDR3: CASSPASGGRQSSGNTIYF. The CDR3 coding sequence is TGTGCCAGCAGCCCCGCTTCTGGGGGACGACAGAGCTCTGGAAACACCATATATTTT.